Described below is a single T cell receptor beta chain sequence and its context. Peripheral blood genomic DNA, not sorted cells or RNA, was the template. The source of the sample is a study of T cell repertoires in aging, cancer and after chemotherapy. Study at large: Repeat sampling of healthy donors over several months to years showed clear clonal overlap.

TRB rearrangements spanning V, D and J were amplified using mixed TRB-A/B primers. Via MiXCR, TCRdb re-called the multiplex PCR reads, giving one row per CDR3 protein. The sample holds 3,000 to 4,000 distinct CDR3 sequences, approximately 38% seen once. Germline-derived CDR1 and CDR2 are SGHRS and YFSETQ. This CDR3 contains 14 residues. V shed 3 bases and J shed 7 bases, with 14 bases lying between them. This chain connects TRBV5-1 to TRBJ2-1; TRBD2 is a possible D gene (6 bases). The sequencing input was blood. The receptor comes from a human donor in good health. The CDR3 sequence: CASSSGTPGNEQFF. The CDR3 DNA reads as TGCGCCAGCAGCTCCGGGACTCCCGGAAATGAGCAGTTCTTC.